These T cell receptor beta chains were read from a single sample in a study of identical twins. MiXCR, run by TCRdb on the 5' RACE reads, gives a single entry per CDR3 protein. This sample has some 460,000 distinct CDR3 sequences, with 13% to 15% found just once. This sample also belongs to another study, concerning yellow fever vaccine responses in identical twins.

The sequenced sample was CD4+ T cells sorted from blood. All receptors come from a young woman in good health. Each CDR3 is given with its conserved first and last residue. The D gene is left open where the match is weak. Expanded clones get a size class; other rows say once, few or many, or leave the size out.

J: TRBJ1-4; size: few; D: -; V: TRBV7-9; CDR3: CASSLKGGNEKLFF; DNA: TGTGCCAGCAGCCTAAAGGGTGGGAATGAAAAACTGTTTTTT
J: TRBJ2-5; size: many; D: -; V: TRBV29-1; CDR3: CSVAYREGETQYF; DNA: TGCAGCGTAGCATACAGGGAGGGGGAGACCCAGTACTTC
J: TRBJ2-3; size: few; D: -; V: TRBV6-5; CDR3: CASSYIPPGIADTQYF; DNA: TGTGCCAGCAGTTACATCCCCCCAGGTATTGCAGATACGCAGTATTTT
J: TRBJ2-5; size: -; D: -; V: TRBV20-1; CDR3: CSATHGGLGGTQYF; DNA: TGCAGTGCCACGCATGGGGGCCTCGGGGGGACCCAGTACTTC
J: TRBJ2-7; size: -; D: -; V: TRBV20-1; CDR3: CSARVQGPLGTEQYF; DNA: TGCAGTGCTAGAGTCCAGGGACCCCTCGGGACCGAGCAGTACTTC
J: TRBJ2-5; size: few; D: -; V: TRBV6-1; CDR3: CASTRRGRGEETQYF; DNA: TGTGCCAGCACCCGACGGGGGCGGGGAGAAGAGACCCAGTACTTC
J: TRBJ1-1; size: few; D: -; V: TRBV7-9; CDR3: CASSPDGNTEAFF; DNA: TGTGCCAGCAGCCCAGACGGGAACACTGAAGCTTTCTTT
J: TRBJ2-7; size: -; D: -; V: TRBV7-9; CDR3: CASSLATGFEQYF; DNA: TGTGCCAGCAGCTTAGCTACAGGGTTTGAGCAGTACTTC
J: TRBJ2-3; size: -; D: -; V: TRBV7-2; CDR3: CASSKQGGDTQYF; DNA: TGTGCCAGCAGTAAACAGGGAGGGGATACGCAGTATTTT
J: TRBJ2-6; size: -; D: -; V: TRBV7-2; CDR3: CASSQQGSSSGANVLTF; DNA: TGTGCCAGCAGCCAACAGGGTTCGAGCTCTGGGGCCAACGTCCTGACTTTC
J: TRBJ2-7; size: few; D: TRBD2; V: TRBV5-5; CDR3: CASSWQALAGGTYEQYF; DNA: TGTGCCAGCAGCTGGCAGGCACTAGCGGGGGGGACCTACGAGCAGTACTTC
J: TRBJ2-1; size: few; D: TRBD2; V: TRBV6-1; CDR3: CASSQQTSGIGNEQFF; DNA: TGTGCCAGCAGTCAACAGACTAGCGGGATAGGAAATGAGCAGTTCTTC
J: TRBJ2-5; size: -; D: -; V: TRBV4-2; CDR3: CDSSQDWGAETQYF; DNA: TGTGACAGCAGCCAAGATTGGGGGGCAGAGACCCAGTACTTC
J: TRBJ2-5; size: many; D: TRBD1; V: TRBV5-1; CDR3: CASRLRTGQETQYF; DNA: TGCGCCAGCAGGCTTAGGACAGGCCAAGAGACCCAGTACTTC
J: TRBJ1-4; size: -; D: -; V: TRBV4-3; CDR3: CASSQGAFEKLFF; DNA: TGCGCCAGCAGCCAGGGGGCTTTTGAAAAACTGTTTTTT
J: TRBJ2-5; size: few; D: -; V: TRBV3-1; CDR3: CASSPRTGTQYF; DNA: TGTGCCAGCAGCCCCCGGACGGGGACCCAGTACTTC
J: TRBJ2-1; size: once; D: TRBD1; V: TRBV7-8; CDR3: CASSLEVGQGVRNEQFF; DNA: TGTGCCAGCAGCTTAGAAGTGGGACAGGGGGTAAGAAATGAGCAGTTCTTC
J: TRBJ2-3; size: once; D: TRBD2; V: TRBV29-1; CDR3: CSGEGWYF; DNA: TGCAGCGGGGAGGGCTGGTATTTT
J: TRBJ1-1; size: -; D: -; V: TRBV5-1; CDR3: CASSFQVRGEAFF; DNA: TGCGCCAGCAGCTTCCAGGTAAGGGGTGAAGCTTTCTTT
J: TRBJ2-5; size: -; D: -; V: TRBV18; CDR3: CASSPLGQETQYF; DNA: TGTGCCAGCTCACCACTTGGCCAAGAGACCCAGTACTTC
J: TRBJ2-7; size: few; D: TRBD1; V: TRBV6-5; CDR3: CASSSKDRASVPQYF; DNA: TGTGCCAGCAGTTCCAAAGACAGGGCCTCGGTTCCGCAGTACTTC
J: TRBJ1-3; size: few; D: TRBD1; V: TRBV25-1; CDR3: CASSEYGGQGGNTIYF; DNA: TGTGCCAGCAGTGAATATGGGGGACAGGGTGGAAACACCATATATTTT
J: TRBJ1-3; size: -; D: -; V: TRBV5-6; CDR3: CASRPPAGSGNTIYF; DNA: TGTGCCAGCAGGCCCCCAGCAGGGTCTGGAAACACCATATATTTT
J: TRBJ2-1; size: many; D: -; V: TRBV7-2; CDR3: CASSLEFASANEQFF; DNA: TGTGCCAGCAGCTTAGAATTTGCTAGTGCCAATGAGCAGTTCTTC
J: TRBJ2-2; size: few; D: TRBD1; V: TRBV10-3; CDR3: CAISETRGRGLTGELFF; DNA: TGTGCCATCAGTGAAACCCGGGGCAGGGGGCTCACCGGGGAGCTGTTTTTT
J: TRBJ2-3; size: few; D: TRBD2; V: TRBV3-1; CDR3: CASSPTPGTSGSTDTQYF; DNA: TGTGCCAGCAGCCCGACCCCCGGGACTAGCGGGAGCACAGATACGCAGTATTTT
J: TRBJ2-1; size: -; D: TRBD1; V: TRBV12-5; CDR3: CASAKRDRDDEQFF; DNA: TGTGCTAGTGCTAAGAGGGACAGGGACGATGAGCAGTTCTTC
J: TRBJ2-7; size: -; D: -; V: TRBV10-2; CDR3: CASSDPTPGSSYEQYF; DNA: TGCGCCAGCAGTGACCCTACTCCGGGAAGCTCCTACGAGCAGTACTTC
J: TRBJ2-1; size: few; D: -; V: TRBV29-1; CDR3: CSVGVVEQFF; DNA: TGCAGCGTTGGAGTGGTTGAGCAGTTCTTC
J: TRBJ2-7; size: -; D: -; V: TRBV28; CDR3: CASSLFAGLWGAVYEQYF; DNA: TGTGCCAGCAGTTTATTTGCGGGGCTGTGGGGGGCAGTATACGAGCAGTACTTC
J: TRBJ2-5; size: once; D: -; V: TRBV5-1; CDR3: CASSLEGEAAQYF; DNA: TGCGCCAGCAGCTTGGAGGGGGAAGCCGCCCAGTACTTC
J: TRBJ2-3; size: many; D: -; V: TRBV29-1; CDR3: CSVDSSTDTQYF; DNA: TGCAGCGTCGACAGTAGCACAGATACGCAGTATTTT
J: TRBJ2-5; size: -; D: -; V: TRBV5-3; CDR3: CAMSPGLLETQYF; DNA: TGTGCCATGAGCCCCGGGCTCCTAGAGACCCAGTACTTC
J: TRBJ2-7; size: few; D: -; V: TRBV12-3/TRBV12-4; CDR3: CASSFNGRPVDEQYF; DNA: TGTGCCAGCAGTTTTAATGGCAGACCCGTTGACGAGCAGTACTTC
J: TRBJ2-3; size: -; D: -; V: TRBV21-1; CDR3: CASILNRTGDTDTQYF; DNA: TGTGCCAGCATCCTTAATAGGACAGGGGACACAGATACGCAGTATTTT
J: TRBJ1-5; size: -; D: -; V: TRBV2; CDR3: CASSEGGQGSPNQPQHF; DNA: TGTGCCAGCAGTGAAGGGGGCCAGGGAAGTCCGAATCAGCCCCAGCATTTT